Shown below are 3 T cell receptor beta chains from a single sample sequenced in a study of blood T cell repertoires in COVID-19. Using immunoSEQ multiplex PCR, the repertoire was profiled, and TCRdb retains in-frame clones only, with some absent. This sample has some 670,000 clones, with approximately 90% found just once. What was sequenced was peripheral blood. The receptors come from a woman under 30 with acute or convalescent COVID-19.

Regarding this clone: The junction and the germline gene differ at one end; a read error may be behind it. For the CDR3, the DNA is TGCGCCAGCAGCAGGGGGGGCGGGACCACAGATACGCAGTATTTT. Its protein is CASSRGGGTTDTQYF. V is TRBV9 and J is TRBJ2-3; D is tentatively TRBD1 or TRBD2 (7 bases each). Germline assignment: CDR1 SGDLS and CDR2 YYNGEE. The CDR3 totals 15 residues.

The V call is TRBV5-1, the J call TRBJ2-5; tentatively, D is TRBD1 (5 bases). V was shortened by 7 bases and J by 7 bases, with 17 bases between the two germline ends. Germline V gene lookup returns CDR1 SGHRS and CDR2 YFSETQ. CDR3 length: 13 residues. The CDR3 is CASARATQGTQYF. CDR3 nucleotides: TGCGCCAGCGCCAGGGCGACCCAGGGGACCCAGTACTTC.

This clone occurred a few times. This chain uses TRBV18 with TRBJ2-2; D is unresolved. The ends were cut back, 7 bases at V and 0 bases at J, with 6 bases in the middle. The CDR3 covers 13 residues. The germline CDR1 and CDR2 sequences are KGHSH and LQKENI. The CDR3 DNA sequence: TGTGCCAGCTACACACCGAACACCGGGGAGCTGTTTTTT. This translates into CASYTPNTGELFF.